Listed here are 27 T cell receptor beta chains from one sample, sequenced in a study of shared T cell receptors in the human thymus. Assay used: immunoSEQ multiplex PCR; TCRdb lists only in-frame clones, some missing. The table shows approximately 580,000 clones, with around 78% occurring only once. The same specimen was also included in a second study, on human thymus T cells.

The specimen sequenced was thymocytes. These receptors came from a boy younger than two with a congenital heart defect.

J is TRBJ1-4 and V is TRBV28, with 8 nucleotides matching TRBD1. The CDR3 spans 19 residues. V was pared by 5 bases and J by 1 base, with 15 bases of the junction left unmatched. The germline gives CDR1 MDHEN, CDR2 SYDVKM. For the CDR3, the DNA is TGTGCCAGCAGTCAAATGGGCGGCAGGGGGCATAAAACTAATGAAAAACTGTTTTTT. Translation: CASSQMGGRGHKTNEKLFF.

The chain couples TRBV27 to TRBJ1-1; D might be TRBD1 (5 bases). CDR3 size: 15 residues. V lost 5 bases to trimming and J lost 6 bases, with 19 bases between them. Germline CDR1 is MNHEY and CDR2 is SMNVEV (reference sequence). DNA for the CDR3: TGTGCCAGCAGTCCACGCCCTCGGGGGGACCCTGAAGCTTTCTTT. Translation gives CASSPRPRGDPEAFF.

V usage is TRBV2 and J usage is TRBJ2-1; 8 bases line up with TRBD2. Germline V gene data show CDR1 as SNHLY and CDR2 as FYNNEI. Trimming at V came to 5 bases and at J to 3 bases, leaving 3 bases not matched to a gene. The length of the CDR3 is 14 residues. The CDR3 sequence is CASSPGLDYNEQFF. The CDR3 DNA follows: TGTGCCAGCAGTCCGGGACTAGACTACAATGAGCAGTTCTTC.

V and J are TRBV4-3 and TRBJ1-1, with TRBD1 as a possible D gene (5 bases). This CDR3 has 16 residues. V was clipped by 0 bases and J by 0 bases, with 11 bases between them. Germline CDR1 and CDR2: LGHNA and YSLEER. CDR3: CASSQEGASLNTEAFF. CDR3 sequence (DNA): TGCGCCAGCAGCCAAGAAGGGGCCAGCCTGAACACTGAAGCTTTCTTT.

The CDR3 region is CASSLDNDRGKLLEAFF. CDR3 sequence (DNA): TGTGCCAGCAGCTTAGACAATGACAGGGGAAAGTTACTTGAAGCTTTCTTT. The J gene is TRBJ1-1, the V gene TRBV7-9; TRBD1 matches 8 bases. After removal of 1 base from V and 7 bases from J, the junction contained 14 bases not matched to a gene. Germline CDR1 SEHNR, CDR2 FQNEAQ (reference sequence). The CDR3 covers 17 residues.

Written as DNA, the CDR3 is TGCAGTGCTAGACACCGGGGGGAGCAGTACTTC. Translated, it gives CSARHRGEQYF. The chain carries TRBV20-1 and TRBJ2-7; a possible D gene is TRBD2 (6 bases). V was trimmed by 2 bases and J by 7 bases, leaving 9 bases between them. Germline V gene data show CDR1 as DFQATT and CDR2 as SNEGSKA (reference sequence). CDR3 length: 11 residues.

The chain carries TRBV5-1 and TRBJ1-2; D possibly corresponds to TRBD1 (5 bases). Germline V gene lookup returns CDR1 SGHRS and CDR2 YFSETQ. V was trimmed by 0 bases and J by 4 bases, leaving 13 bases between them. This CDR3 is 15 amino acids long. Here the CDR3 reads CASSLGGTSLYGYTF. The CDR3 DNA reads TGCGCCAGCAGCTTGGGGGGCACTAGCCTCTATGGCTACACCTTC.

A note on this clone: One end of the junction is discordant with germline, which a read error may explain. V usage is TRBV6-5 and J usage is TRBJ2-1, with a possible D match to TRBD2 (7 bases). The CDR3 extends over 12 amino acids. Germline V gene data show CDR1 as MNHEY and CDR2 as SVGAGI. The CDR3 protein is CASSDKGGGGLF. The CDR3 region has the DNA TGTGCCAGCTCAGACAAGGGGGGAGGGGGGCTCTTC.

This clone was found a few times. CDR3 residues: CARSFEWAERTGNTIYF. The CDR3 DNA follows: TGTGCCAGAAGCTTTGAATGGGCAGAACGAACTGGAAACACCATATATTTT. This chain joins TRBV5-3 and TRBJ1-3; no definite D call. TRBV5-3 is an ORF, and what it does is uncertain. Trimming stripped 2 bases from V and 2 bases from J, with 17 bases between. The CDR3 is 17 amino acids.

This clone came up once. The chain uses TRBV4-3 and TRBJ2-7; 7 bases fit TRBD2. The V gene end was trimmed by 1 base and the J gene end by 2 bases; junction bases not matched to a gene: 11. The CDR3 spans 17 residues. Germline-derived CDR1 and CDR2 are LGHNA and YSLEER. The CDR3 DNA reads TGCGCCAGCAGCCAAGGGGTTGGCCTAGCGGCACCCTACGAGCAGTACTTC. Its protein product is CASSQGVGLAAPYEQYF.

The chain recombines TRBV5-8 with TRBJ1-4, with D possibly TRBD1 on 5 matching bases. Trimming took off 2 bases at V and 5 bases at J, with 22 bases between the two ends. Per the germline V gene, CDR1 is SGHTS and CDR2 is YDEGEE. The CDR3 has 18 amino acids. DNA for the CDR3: TGTGCCAGCAGCTTCTGGGTCACCTACAGGCGGCGGAATGAAAAACTGTTTTTT. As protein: CASSFWVTYRRRNEKLFF.

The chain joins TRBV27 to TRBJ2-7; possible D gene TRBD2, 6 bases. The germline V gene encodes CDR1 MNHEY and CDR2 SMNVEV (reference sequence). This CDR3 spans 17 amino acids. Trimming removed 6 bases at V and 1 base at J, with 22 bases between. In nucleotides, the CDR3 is TGTGCCAGCAGCCCCGGGACTGGCCCGAAGTATTCCTACGAGCAGTACTTC. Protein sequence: CASSPGTGPKYSYEQYF.

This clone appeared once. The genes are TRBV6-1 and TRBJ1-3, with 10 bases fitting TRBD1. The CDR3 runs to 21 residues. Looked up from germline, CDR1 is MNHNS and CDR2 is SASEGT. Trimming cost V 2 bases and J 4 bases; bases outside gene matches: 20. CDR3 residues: CASSEKGPGSRDRGPGNTIYF. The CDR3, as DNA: TGTGCCAGCAGTGAAAAGGGCCCCGGTTCTCGGGACAGGGGACCGGGAAACACCATATATTTT.

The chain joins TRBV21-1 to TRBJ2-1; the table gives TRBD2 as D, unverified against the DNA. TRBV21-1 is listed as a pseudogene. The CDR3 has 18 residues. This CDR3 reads CASSKVRMRRDPYNEQFF. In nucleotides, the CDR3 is TGTGCCAGCAGCAAAGTGCGTATGAGGCGGGATCCATACAATGAGCAGTTCTTC.

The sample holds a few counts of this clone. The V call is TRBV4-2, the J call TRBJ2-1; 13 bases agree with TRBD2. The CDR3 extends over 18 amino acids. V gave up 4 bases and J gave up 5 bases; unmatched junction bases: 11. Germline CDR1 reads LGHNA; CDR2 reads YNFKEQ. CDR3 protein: CASSPGLAGAGVHNEQFF. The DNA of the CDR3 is TGTGCCAGCAGCCCTGGACTAGCGGGAGCAGGGGTACACAATGAGCAGTTCTTC.

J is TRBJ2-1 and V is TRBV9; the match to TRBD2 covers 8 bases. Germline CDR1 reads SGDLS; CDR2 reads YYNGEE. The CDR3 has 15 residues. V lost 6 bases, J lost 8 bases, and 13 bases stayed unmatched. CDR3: CASTPAGSGSDEQFF. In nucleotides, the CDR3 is TGTGCCAGCACCCCGGCCGGGAGCGGGAGCGATGAGCAGTTCTTC.

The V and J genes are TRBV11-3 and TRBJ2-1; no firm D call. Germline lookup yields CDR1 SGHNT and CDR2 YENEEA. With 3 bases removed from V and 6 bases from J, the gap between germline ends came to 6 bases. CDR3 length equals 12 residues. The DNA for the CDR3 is TGTGCCAGCAGCTTTAATTCCAATGAGCAGTTCTTC. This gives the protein CASSFNSNEQFF.

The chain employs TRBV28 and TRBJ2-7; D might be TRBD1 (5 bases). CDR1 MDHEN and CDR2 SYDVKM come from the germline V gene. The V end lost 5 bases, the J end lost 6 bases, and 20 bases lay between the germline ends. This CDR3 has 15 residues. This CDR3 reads CASSIRSRQSPEQYF. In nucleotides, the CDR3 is TGTGCCAGCAGTATAAGGTCTCGACAGTCCCCCGAGCAGTACTTC.

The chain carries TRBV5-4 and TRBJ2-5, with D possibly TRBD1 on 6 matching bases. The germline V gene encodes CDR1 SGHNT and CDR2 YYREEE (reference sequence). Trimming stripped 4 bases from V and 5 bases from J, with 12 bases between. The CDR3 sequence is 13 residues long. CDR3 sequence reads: CASSTRQGETQYF. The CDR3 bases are TGTGCCAGCAGCACTCGCCAGGGGGAGACCCAGTACTTC.

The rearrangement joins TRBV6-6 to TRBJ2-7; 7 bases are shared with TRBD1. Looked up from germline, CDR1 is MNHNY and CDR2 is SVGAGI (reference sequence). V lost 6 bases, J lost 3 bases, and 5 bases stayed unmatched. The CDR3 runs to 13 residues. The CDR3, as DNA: TGTGCCAGCAGCCGACAGGGCAACTACGAGCAGTACTTC. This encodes CASSRQGNYEQYF.

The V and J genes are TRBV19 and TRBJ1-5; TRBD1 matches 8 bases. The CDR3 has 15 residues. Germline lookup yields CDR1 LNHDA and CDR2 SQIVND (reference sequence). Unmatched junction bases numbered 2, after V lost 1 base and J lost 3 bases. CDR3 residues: CASSIVDRANQPQHF. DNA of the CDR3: TGTGCCAGTAGTATAGTGGACAGGGCCAATCAGCCCCAGCATTTT.

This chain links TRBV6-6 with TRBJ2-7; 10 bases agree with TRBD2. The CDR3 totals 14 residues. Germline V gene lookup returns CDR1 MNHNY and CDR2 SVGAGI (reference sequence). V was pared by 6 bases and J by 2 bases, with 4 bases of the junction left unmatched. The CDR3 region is CASSRTSGTYEQYF. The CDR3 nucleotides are TGTGCCAGCAGCCGGACTAGCGGTACCTACGAGCAGTACTTC.

This chain's CDR3 is CASSTRQGRDEQYF. The CDR3 nucleotides are TGTGCCAGCAGTACACGACAGGGCCGAGACGAGCAGTACTTC. This chain uses TRBV6-5 with TRBJ2-7, with 7 bases lining up with TRBD1. Germline V lookup: CDR1 MNHEY, CDR2 SVGAGI. The CDR3 contains 14 residues. Trimming at V came to 5 bases and at J to 5 bases, leaving 9 bases not matched to a gene.

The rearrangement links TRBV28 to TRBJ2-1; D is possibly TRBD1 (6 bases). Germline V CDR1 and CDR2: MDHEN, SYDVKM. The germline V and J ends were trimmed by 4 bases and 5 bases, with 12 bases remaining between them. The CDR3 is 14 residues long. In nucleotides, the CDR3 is TGTGCCAGCAGTTCAGGGGTCCTCCACAATGAGCAGTTCTTC. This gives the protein CASSSGVLHNEQFF.

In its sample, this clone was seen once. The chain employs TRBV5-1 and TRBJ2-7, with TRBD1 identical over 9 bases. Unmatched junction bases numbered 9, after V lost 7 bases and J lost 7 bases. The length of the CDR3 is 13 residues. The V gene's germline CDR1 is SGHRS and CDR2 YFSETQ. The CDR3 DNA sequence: TGCGCCAGCGGGCGGGACAGGGTTGGGGAGCAGTACTTC. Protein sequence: CASGRDRVGEQYF.

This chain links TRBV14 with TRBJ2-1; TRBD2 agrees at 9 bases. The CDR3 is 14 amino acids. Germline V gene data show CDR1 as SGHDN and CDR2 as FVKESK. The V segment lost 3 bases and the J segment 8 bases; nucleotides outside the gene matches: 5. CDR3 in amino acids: CASSHSGRRDEQFF. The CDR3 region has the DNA TGTGCCAGCAGCCACAGCGGGAGGAGGGATGAGCAGTTCTTC. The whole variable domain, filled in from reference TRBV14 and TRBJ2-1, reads EAGVTQFPSHSVIEKGQTVTLRCDPISGHDNLYWYRRVMGKEIKFLLHFVKESKQDESGMPNNRFLAERTGGTYSTLKVQPAELEDSGVYFCASSHSGRRDEQFFGPGTRLTVL.

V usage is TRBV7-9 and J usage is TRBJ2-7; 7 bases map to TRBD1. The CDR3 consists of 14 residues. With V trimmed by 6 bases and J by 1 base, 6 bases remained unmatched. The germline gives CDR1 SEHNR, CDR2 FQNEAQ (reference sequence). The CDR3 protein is CASSDRANSYEQYF. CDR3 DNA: TGTGCCAGCAGTGACAGGGCCAATTCCTACGAGCAGTACTTC.